Below, 11 T cell receptor beta chains from the same sample are listed, as sequenced in a study of PD-L1 blockade in urothelial cancer. Clones were read by immunoSEQ multiplex PCR, and TCRdb kept only the in-frame ones, dropping some. The table records approximately 50,000 clones, around four fifths of them present only once. Time point meaning: pretreatment peripheral blood. The specimen comprised PBMCs, sampled around atezolizumab (anti-PD-L1) treatment. These receptor sequences come from a man in his 70s with urothelial cancer.

The rearrangement links TRBV29-1 to TRBJ1-3, with no clear D. CDR3 length: 11 residues. Germline CDR1 and CDR2: SQVTM and ANQGSEA. V lost 3 bases, J lost 4 bases, and 4 bases lay in between. The CDR3 region has the DNA TGCAGCGTTGAGCAGGGAAACACCATATATTTT. Amino acids: CSVEQGNTIYF.

A few counts support this clone. The rearrangement joins TRBV5-5 to TRBJ1-2; D is unclear. Germline V CDR1 and CDR2: SGHKS, YYEKEE (reference sequence). V lost 2 bases and J lost 6, with 17 bases in between. This CDR3 comprises 15 residues. The CDR3 DNA reads TGTGCCAGCAGCTTCTTACCACAAGTTGTCCATGGCTACACCTTC. Encoded protein: CASSFLPQVVHGYTF.

V usage is TRBV28 and J usage is TRBJ2-7; perhaps TRBD2 as D (6 bases). Germline V gene sequence: CDR1 MDHEN, CDR2 SYDVKM. CDR3 length equals 15 residues. The germline V and J ends were trimmed by 3 bases and 1 base, with 13 bases remaining between them. The CDR3 DNA is TGTGCCAGCAGTTTGGGCGGGACTTTTTCCTACGAGCAGTACTTC. It encodes CASSLGGTFSYEQYF.

The V and J genes are TRBV9 and TRBJ2-1; D ambiguous. From germline, CDR1 is SGDLS and CDR2 YYNGEE. The CDR3 is made up of 13 amino acids. Trimming stripped 2 bases from V and 9 bases from J, with 12 bases between. CDR3 sequence: CASSVDIAREQFF. DNA of the CDR3: TGTGCCAGCAGCGTTGACATCGCGCGTGAGCAGTTCTTC.

The V gene is TRBV6-6, the J gene TRBJ2-1; D not certain. Germline lookup yields CDR1 MNHNY and CDR2 SVGAGI (reference sequence). This CDR3 has 14 residues. Trimming cost V 2 bases and J 3 bases, with 8 bases left between them. CDR3 nucleotides: TGTGCCAGCAGTTACAACTTATACTACAATGAGCAGTTCTTC. It encodes CASSYNLYYNEQFF.

The chain employs TRBV5-4 and TRBJ1-5; TRBD1 matches at 9 bases. Germline CDR1 reads SGHNT; CDR2 reads YYREEE (reference sequence). The CDR3 has 13 amino acids. Trimming removed 4 bases from V and 6 bases from J; junction bases left unmatched: 2. CDR3 protein: CASSQQGAQPQHF. The CDR3 DNA reads TGTGCCAGCAGCCAACAGGGGGCTCAGCCCCAGCATTTT.

The genes are TRBV5-1 and TRBJ1-1; TRBD1 aligns across 9 bases. J lost 6 bases, V lost 2 bases, and 5 bases had no gene match. The CDR3 has 14 residues. CDR1 and CDR2 from the germline V gene are SGHRS and YFSETQ. For the CDR3, the DNA is TGCGCCAGCAGCTTAGACAGGGACAGGGCTGAAGCTTTCTTT. Its translation: CASSLDRDRAEAFF.

The chain combines TRBV7-6 with TRBJ2-1; D may be TRBD2 (5 bases). V was shortened by 5 bases and J by 2 bases, with 13 bases between the two germline ends. Germline CDR1 reads SGHVS; CDR2 reads FNYEAQ. This CDR3 has 15 amino acids. The CDR3 DNA is TGTGCCAGCAGCCCAAGCGGTCAAACCTACAATGAGCAGTTCTTC. Translating it yields CASSPSGQTYNEQFF.

The rearrangement links TRBV5-1 to TRBJ1-2, with TRBD1 matching over 7 bases. The V gene end was trimmed by 4 bases and the J gene end by 0 bases; junction bases not matched to a gene: 6. The CDR3 has 15 amino acids. The germline V gene encodes CDR1 SGHRS and CDR2 YFSETQ. This CDR3 is CASSQGDGANYGYTF. The CDR3 coding sequence is TGCGCCAGCAGCCAGGGGGACGGAGCTAACTATGGCTACACCTTC. Supplemented by reference TRBV5-1 and TRBJ1-2, the full variable domain reads KAGVTQTPRYLIKTRGQQVTLSCSPISGHRSVSWYQQTPGQGLQFLFEYFSETQRNKGNFPGRFSGRQFSNSRSEMNVSTLELGDSALYLCASSQGDGANYGYTFGSGTRLTVV.

This clone was picked up a small number of times. The chain employs TRBV4-2 and TRBJ2-7, with 9 bases matching TRBD2. J lost 6 bases, V lost 0 bases, and 6 bases had no gene match. Per the germline V gene, CDR1 is LGHNA and CDR2 is YNFKEQ. The CDR3 covers 15 residues. The CDR3 nucleotides are TGTGCCAGCAGCCAAGATTCAGCGGGAGGTGGCGAGCAGTACTTC. It is translated as CASSQDSAGGGEQYF.

The chain couples TRBV10-1 to TRBJ2-2, with 10 bases identical to TRBD2. This CDR3 has 17 amino acids. Germline V gene lookup returns CDR1 WNHNN and CDR2 SYGVQD (reference sequence). The J segment lost 1 base and the V segment lost 4 bases, leaving 6 bases of the junction unmatched. The CDR3 is CASSGVLAGENTGELFF. CDR3 nucleotides: TGCGCCAGCAGTGGGGTTCTAGCGGGGGAGAACACCGGGGAGCTGTTTTTT.